This T cell receptor (beta chain) was sequenced for a study of blood T cell repertoires in COVID-19. Profiling relied on immunoSEQ multiplex PCR, and the TCRdb table lists in-frame clones only, not all of them. The sample records about 290,000 clones, around 86% being singletons. Germline assignment: CDR1 KGHSH and CDR2 LQKENI. The ends lost 3 bases at V and 0 bases at J; junction bases unmatched: 0. The CDR3 contains 15 residues. The clonotype was recovered from a woman in her 40s who had recovered from COVID-19. This chain joins TRBV18 and TRBJ2-2, with 8 bases aligning to TRBD2. The material sequenced was PBMCs or T cells enriched from blood (not recorded which). CDR3 protein: CASSPGLANTGELFF. The DNA of the CDR3 is TGTGCCAGCTCACCGGGACTAGCGAACACCGGGGAGCTGTTTTTT.